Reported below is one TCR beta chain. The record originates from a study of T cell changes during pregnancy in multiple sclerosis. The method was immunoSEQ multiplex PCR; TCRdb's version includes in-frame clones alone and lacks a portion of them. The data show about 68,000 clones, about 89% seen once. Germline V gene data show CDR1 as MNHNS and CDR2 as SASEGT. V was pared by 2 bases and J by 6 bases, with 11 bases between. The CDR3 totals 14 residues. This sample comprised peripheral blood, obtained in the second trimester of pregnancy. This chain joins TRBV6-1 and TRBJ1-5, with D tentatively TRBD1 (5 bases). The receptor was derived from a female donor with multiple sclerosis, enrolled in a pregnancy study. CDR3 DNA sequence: TGTGCCAGCAGTGAAAGTGGGGGGACTCAGCCCCAGCATTTT. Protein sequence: CASSESGGTQPQHF.